This T cell receptor beta chain was retrieved from a study of long-term antiretroviral therapy in people with HIV. Background on the study: About a decade before 2015, the earliest samples were taken when ART was typically delayed.

V lost 1 base and J lost 5, with 12 bases in between. Germline assignment: CDR1 GTSNPN and CDR2 SVGIG (reference sequence). The CDR3 totals 14 residues. Survey-level immunoSEQ v3.0 assays were run. For every sample, sequencing targeted roughly 35,000-50,000 T-cell genomes. The table came from immunoSEQ multiplex PCR; TCRdb's copy has only in-frame clones and leaves some out. The sample consists of around 26,000 clones, under 80% of them appearing once. The chain employs TRBV30 and TRBJ2-1; D not certain. The specimen was unsorted PBMCs, collected 0.5 years after starting antiretroviral therapy. The source of this sequence is a woman aged 35 to 49 with HIV. This chain's CDR3 is CAWSAGTLDNEQFF. DNA for the CDR3: TGTGCCTGGAGTGCGGGTACCTTAGACAATGAGCAGTTCTTC.